Detailed here is one TCR beta chain. The repertoire was sequenced with immunoSEQ multiplex PCR; TCRdb's copy has only in-frame clones and lacks some. The table includes 46,000 or so clones, 85% to 90% detected once. This record belongs to a study of OX40 agonist ivuxolimab in advanced cancers. Study information: The study enrolled dose-escalation patients with hepatocellular carcinoma, melanoma, renal cell or head and neck cancer. The mean age was approximately 60 years, ranging from about 20 to 79, with around four fifths of participants male.

This CDR3 has 13 residues. Trimming pared 4 bases from V and 3 bases from J, leaving 7 bases between. In germline, CDR1 is MNHNS, CDR2 SASEGT. This sequence joins TRBV6-1 and TRBJ1-5; D remains ambiguous. The sample here was CD4+ or CD8+ T cells sorted from blood, taken in a trial of the OX40 agonist ivuxolimab. The receptor's source is an adult with an advanced solid tumor such as melanoma, head and neck, liver or kidney cancer. The CDR3 DNA follows: TGTGCCAGCAGTGTCCGGACCAATCAGCCCCAGCATTTT. This codes for CASSVRTNQPQHF.